Presented here are 2 T cell receptor beta chains from one specimen sequenced in a study of STAT5B mutations in CD4+ large granular lymphocyte leukemia (dated by TCRdb to the early 2020s). Preparation of the library involved the immunoSEQ multiplex PCR assay. TCRdb mirrors the immuneACCESS table, restricted to in-frame sequences. Some clones are absent from its copies; in checked studies, under half trace to an unresolved V gene, and the reason for the others is unknown. The sample yields roughly 34,000 clones; 76% were counted once. The top ten constitute 6.5% to 9% of the sample. The sample was CD4+ T cells from blood buffy coats. The source is a human donor in good health.

The J gene is TRBJ1-3, the V gene TRBV7-9; TRBD1 matches at 7 bases. Germline assignment: CDR1 SEHNR and CDR2 FQNEAQ (reference sequence). With V trimmed by 5 bases and J by 7 bases, 2 bases remained unmatched. The CDR3 has 12 amino acids. The CDR3 loop reads CASSQGVNTIYF. The CDR3 nucleotides read TGTGCCAGCAGCCAGGGGGTGAACACCATATATTTT.

The chain employs TRBV2 and TRBJ1-2; 8 positions match TRBD1. Germline-derived CDR1 and CDR2 are SNHLY and FYNNEI. The V segment lost 6 bases and the J segment 2 bases; nucleotides outside the gene matches: 8. The CDR3 consists of 15 residues. DNA for the CDR3: TGTGCCAGCAGCGGGCGGGACAGGATGAACTATGGCTACACCTTC. This sequence encodes CASSGRDRMNYGYTF.